This TCR beta chain was documented in a study of CD8 T cells in ankylosing spondylitis. General study points: Characteristic of ankylosing spondylitis blood, it appeared, was a TCR beta motif comprising about 8 highly homologous variants. Reports say disease-linked clones showed up significantly more in matched ankylosing spondylitis synovial fluid.

This clonotype was counted ten times or more. Antigen specificity is unknown. Using its own MiXCR run on the 5' RACE reads, TCRdb lists one record per CDR3 protein. The sample yields about 460,000 distinct CDR3 sequences, 5.3% seen once. This CDR3 region has 16 residues. V lost 3 bases to trimming and J lost 7 bases, with 19 bases between them. CDR1 is LGHNA and CDR2 is YNFKEQ in the germline V gene. Sequencing was carried out using blood, either unsorted or a sorted T cell fraction (not recorded which). This chain uses TRBV4-2 with TRBJ2-1; tentative D call: TRBD2 (6 bases). This TCR was sampled from a male donor with ankylosing spondylitis. The CDR3 DNA sequence: TGTGCCAGCAGCCACCTCCTGGGTGTTAGCGGTAATGAGCAGTTCTTC. The encoded protein is CASSHLLGVSGNEQFF.